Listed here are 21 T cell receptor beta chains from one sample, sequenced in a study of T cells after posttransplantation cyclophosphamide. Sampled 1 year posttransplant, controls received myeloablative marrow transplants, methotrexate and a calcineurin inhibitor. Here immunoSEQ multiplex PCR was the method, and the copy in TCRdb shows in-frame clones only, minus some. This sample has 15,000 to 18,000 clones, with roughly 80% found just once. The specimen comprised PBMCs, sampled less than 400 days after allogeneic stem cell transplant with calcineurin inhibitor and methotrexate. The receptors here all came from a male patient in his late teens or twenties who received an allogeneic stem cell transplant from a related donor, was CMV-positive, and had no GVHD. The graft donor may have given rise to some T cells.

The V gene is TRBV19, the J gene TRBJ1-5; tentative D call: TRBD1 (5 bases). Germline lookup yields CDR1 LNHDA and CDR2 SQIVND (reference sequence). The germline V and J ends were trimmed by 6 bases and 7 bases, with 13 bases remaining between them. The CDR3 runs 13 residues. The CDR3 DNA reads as TGTGCCAGTAGCCTCGGGGGGAGGCAGCCCCAGCATTTT. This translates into CASSLGGRQPQHF.

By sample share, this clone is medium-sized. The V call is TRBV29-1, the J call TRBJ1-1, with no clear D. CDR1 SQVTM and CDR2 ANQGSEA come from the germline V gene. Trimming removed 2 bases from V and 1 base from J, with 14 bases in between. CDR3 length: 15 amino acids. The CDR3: CSVEPGAGANTEAFF. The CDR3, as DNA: TGCAGCGTTGAACCGGGCGCGGGAGCGAACACTGAAGCTTTCTTT.

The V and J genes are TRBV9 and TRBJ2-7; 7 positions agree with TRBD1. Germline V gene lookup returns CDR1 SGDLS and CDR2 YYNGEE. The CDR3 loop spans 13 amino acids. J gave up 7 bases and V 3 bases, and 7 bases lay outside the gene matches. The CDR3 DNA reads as TGTGCCAGCAGCGCGGTGACAGGGCATGAGCAGTACTTC. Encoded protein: CASSAVTGHEQYF.

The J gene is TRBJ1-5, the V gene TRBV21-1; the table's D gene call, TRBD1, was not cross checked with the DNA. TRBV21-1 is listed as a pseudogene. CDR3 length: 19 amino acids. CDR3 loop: CASSSRGMLTGKRNQPQHF. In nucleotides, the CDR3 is TGTGCCAGCAGCTCCCGGGGTATGTTAACAGGGAAGCGTAATCAGCCCCAGCATTTT.

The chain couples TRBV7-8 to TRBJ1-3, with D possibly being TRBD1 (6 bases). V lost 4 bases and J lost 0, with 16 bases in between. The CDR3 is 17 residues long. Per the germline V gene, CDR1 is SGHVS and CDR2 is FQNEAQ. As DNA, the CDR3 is TGTGCCAGCAGCTCATTGGGGGCAGGGGTCTCTGGAAACACCATATATTTT. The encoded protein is CASSSLGAGVSGNTIYF.

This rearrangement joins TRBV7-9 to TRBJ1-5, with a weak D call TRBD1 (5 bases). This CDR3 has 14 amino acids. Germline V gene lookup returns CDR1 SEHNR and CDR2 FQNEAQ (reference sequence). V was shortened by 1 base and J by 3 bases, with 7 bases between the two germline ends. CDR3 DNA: TGTGCCAGCAGCTTAGAGGGGTACAATCAGCCCCAGCATTTT. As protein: CASSLEGYNQPQHF.

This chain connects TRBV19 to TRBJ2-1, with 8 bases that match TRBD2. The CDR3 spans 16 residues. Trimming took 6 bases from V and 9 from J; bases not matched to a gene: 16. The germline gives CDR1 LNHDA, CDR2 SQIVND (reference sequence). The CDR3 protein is CASSQPGTSTVIEQFF. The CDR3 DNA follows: TGTGCCAGTAGCCAACCCGGGACTAGTACAGTGATTGAGCAGTTCTTC.

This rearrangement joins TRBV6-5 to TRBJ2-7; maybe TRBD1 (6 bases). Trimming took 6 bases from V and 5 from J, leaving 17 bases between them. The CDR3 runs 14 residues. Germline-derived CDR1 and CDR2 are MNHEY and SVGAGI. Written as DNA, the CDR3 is TGTGCCAGCAGGAACTATCCAGGGGCCCACGAGCAGTACTTC. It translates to CASRNYPGAHEQYF.

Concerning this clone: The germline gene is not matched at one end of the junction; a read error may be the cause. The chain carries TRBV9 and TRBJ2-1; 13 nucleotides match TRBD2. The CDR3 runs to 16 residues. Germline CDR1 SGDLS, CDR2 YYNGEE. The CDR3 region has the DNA TGTGCCAGCAGCGGACGGACTAGCGGGAGCTACAGTGAGCAGTTCTTC. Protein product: CASSGRTSGSYSEQFF.

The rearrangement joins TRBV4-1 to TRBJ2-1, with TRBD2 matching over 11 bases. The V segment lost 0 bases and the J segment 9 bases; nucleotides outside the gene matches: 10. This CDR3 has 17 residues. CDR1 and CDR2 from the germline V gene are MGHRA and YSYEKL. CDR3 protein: CASSQELAGAFRSEQFF. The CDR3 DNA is TGCGCCAGCAGCCAAGAACTAGCGGGAGCTTTCCGGAGTGAGCAGTTCTTC.

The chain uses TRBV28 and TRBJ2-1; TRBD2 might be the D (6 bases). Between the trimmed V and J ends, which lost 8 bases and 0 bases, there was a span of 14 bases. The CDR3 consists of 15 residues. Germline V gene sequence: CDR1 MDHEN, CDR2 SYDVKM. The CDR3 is CASLSRGSSYNEQFF. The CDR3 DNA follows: TGTGCCAGCCTCTCGCGGGGAAGCTCCTACAATGAGCAGTTCTTC.

Here the CDR3 reads CASSVDASGSYEQFF. CDR3 sequence (DNA): TGTGCCAGCAGCGTGGATGCTAGCGGGAGCTATGAGCAGTTCTTC. This chain connects TRBV6-4 to TRBJ2-1; 10 bases match TRBD2. CDR3 length: 15 residues. After removal of 6 bases from V and 8 bases from J, the junction contained 10 bases not matched to a gene. Per the germline V gene, CDR1 is MRHNA and CDR2 is SNTAGT.

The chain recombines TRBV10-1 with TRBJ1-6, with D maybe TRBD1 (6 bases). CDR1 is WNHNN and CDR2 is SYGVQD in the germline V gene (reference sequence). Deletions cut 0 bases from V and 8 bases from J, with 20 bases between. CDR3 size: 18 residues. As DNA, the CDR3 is TGCGCCAGCAGTGAGTCGTTTCAGGGGCTACCCTTGGATTCACCCCTCCACTTT. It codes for CASSESFQGLPLDSPLHF.

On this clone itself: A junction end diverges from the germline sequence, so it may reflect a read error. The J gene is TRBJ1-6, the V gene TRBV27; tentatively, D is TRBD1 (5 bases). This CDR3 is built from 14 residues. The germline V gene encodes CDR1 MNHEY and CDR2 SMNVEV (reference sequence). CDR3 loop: CASRMTAITSTLHF. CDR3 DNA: TGTGCCAGCAGGATGACAGCAATAACTTCAACCCTCCACTTT.

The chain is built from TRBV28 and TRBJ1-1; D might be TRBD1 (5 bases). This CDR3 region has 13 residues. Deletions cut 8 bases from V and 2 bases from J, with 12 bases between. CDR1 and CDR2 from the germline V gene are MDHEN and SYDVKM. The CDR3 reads CASGQNDNTEAFF. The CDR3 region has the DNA TGTGCCAGCGGACAAAATGACAACACTGAAGCTTTCTTT.

The CDR3 region is CASSQGARGSWDTQYF. CDR3 DNA: TGCGCCAGCAGCCAGGGGGCTAGGGGGTCTTGGGATACGCAGTATTTT. This chain links TRBV4-3 with TRBJ2-3, with D possibly TRBD1 on 6 matching bases. Per the germline V gene, CDR1 is LGHNA and CDR2 is YSLEER. V was cut by 3 bases and J by 6 bases, with 19 bases left in between. The CDR3 runs 16 residues.

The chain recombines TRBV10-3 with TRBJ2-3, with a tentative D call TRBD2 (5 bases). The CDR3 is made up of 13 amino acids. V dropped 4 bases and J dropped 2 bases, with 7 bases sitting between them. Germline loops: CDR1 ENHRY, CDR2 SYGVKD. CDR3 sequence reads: CAISGGPTDTQYF. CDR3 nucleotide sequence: TGTGCCATCAGTGGAGGGCCCACAGATACGCAGTATTTT.

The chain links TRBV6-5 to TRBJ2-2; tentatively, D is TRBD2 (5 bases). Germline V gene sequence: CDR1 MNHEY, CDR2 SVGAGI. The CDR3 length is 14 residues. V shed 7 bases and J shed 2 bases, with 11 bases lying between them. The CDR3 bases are TGTGCCAGCACTCCCCGGGGAAACACCGGGGAGCTGTTTTTT. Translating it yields CASTPRGNTGELFF.

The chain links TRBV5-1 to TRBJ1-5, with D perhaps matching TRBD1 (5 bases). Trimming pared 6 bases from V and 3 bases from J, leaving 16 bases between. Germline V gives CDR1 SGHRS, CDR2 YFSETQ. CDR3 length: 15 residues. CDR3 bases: TGCGCCAGCAAGGTAGGGGATTTAGACAATCAGCCCCAGCATTTT. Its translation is CASKVGDLDNQPQHF.

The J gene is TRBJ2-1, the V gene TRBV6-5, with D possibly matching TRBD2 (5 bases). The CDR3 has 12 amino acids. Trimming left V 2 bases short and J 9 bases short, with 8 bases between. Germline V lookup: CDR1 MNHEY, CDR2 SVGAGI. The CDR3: CASSYPAGEQFF. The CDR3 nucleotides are TGTGCCAGCAGTTACCCCGCGGGTGAGCAGTTCTTC.

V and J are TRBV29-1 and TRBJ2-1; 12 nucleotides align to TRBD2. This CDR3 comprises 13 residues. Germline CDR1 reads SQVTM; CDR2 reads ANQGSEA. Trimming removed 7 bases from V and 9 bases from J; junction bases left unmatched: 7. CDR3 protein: CSDRLAGVFEQFF. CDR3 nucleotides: TGCAGCGACCGACTAGCGGGAGTGTTTGAGCAGTTCTTC.